Listed here are 8 T cell receptor beta chains from one sample, sequenced in a study of T cell responses to AZD1222 COVID-19 vaccine. TCRdb's table, derived via immunoSEQ multiplex PCR, lists solely in-frame clones and lacks some. This table holds fewer than 250,000 clones, 90% to 95% found once. Material: peripheral blood, obtained on day 0 of MenACWY control vaccination. The receptor source for this set is an adult in good health.

A word on this clone: The junction departs from the called germline gene at one end, perhaps through a read error. The genes are TRBV7-7 and TRBJ2-5; 8 bases are shared with TRBD1. The CDR3 contains 16 residues. From germline, CDR1 is SSHAT and CDR2 FNYEAQ (reference sequence). Here the CDR3 reads CASSSVGAGGAETQYF. The CDR3 DNA sequence: TGTGCTAGCAGCTCAGTCGGAGCAGGGGGCGCGGAGACCCAGTACTTC.

The chain joins TRBV20-1 to TRBJ1-1, with unresolved D. Germline CDR1 reads DFQATT; CDR2 reads SNEGSKA (reference sequence). The CDR3 contains 9 residues. CDR3 DNA: TGCAGGGCGGACACTGAAGCTTTCTTT. Residues: CRADTEAFF.

The chain carries TRBV6-1 and TRBJ1-5; tentatively, D is TRBD1 (6 bases). V lost 2 bases and J lost 0, with 17 bases in between. CDR1 and CDR2 from the germline V gene are MNHNS and SASEGT. The CDR3 spans 18 residues. The CDR3 region has the DNA TGTGCCAGCAGTGAAAACCCTAGGACAGTTTTTAGCAATCAGCCCCAGCATTTT. Residues: CASSENPRTVFSNQPQHF.

V gene TRBV30 combines with J gene TRBJ1-1, with D uncertain. Germline V CDR1 and CDR2: GTSNPN, SVGIG (reference sequence). V dropped 7 bases and J dropped 6 bases, with 15 bases sitting between them. The CDR3 is made up of 12 amino acids. In DNA, the CDR3 is TGTGCCTTCGACCGAGGGCCTTCTGAAGCTTTCTTT. The encoded protein is CAFDRGPSEAFF.

The chain carries TRBV7-9 and TRBJ2-3; D call uncertain. The CDR3 covers 16 residues. CDR1 SEHNR and CDR2 FQNEAQ come from the germline V gene (reference sequence). Trimming left V 1 base short and J 0 bases short, with 11 bases between. CDR3 residues: CASSLGAGHSTDTQYF. CDR3 DNA sequence: TGTGCCAGCAGCTTAGGGGCAGGCCATAGCACAGATACGCAGTATTTT. The whole variable domain, remainder taken from reference TRBV7-9 and TRBJ2-3, is DTGVSQNPRHKITKRGQNVTFRCDPISEHNRLYWYRQTLGQGPEFLTYFQNEAQLEKSRLLSDRFSAERPKGSFSTLEIQRTEQGDSAMYLCASSLGAGHSTDTQYFGPGTRLTVL.

The rearrangement joins TRBV12-3 or TRBV12-4 to TRBJ1-1; D possibly corresponds to TRBD1 (5 bases). The CDR3 runs to 13 residues. V lost 5 bases and J 11 bases, leaving 18 bases between the germline ends. In nucleotides, the CDR3 is TGTGCCAGCAGTCCCTCTTTGATGGGGGGGGCTTTCTTT. Its translation is CASSPSLMGGAFF.

Comment on this clone: Other DNA sequences of this sample code for an identical CDR3. The rearrangement joins TRBV5-1 to TRBJ1-1; D unresolved. Germline V gene sequence: CDR1 SGHRS, CDR2 YFSETQ. V gave up 2 bases and J gave up 1 base, with 6 bases separating them. The CDR3 totals 13 residues. CDR3 in amino acids: CASSFNRNTEAFF. Here the CDR3 DNA reads TGCGCCAGCAGCTTCAACAGGAACACTGAAGCTTTCTTT.

The chain couples TRBV2 to TRBJ2-7, with a possible D match to TRBD1 (6 bases). The V gene lost 8 bases and the J gene lost 2 bases, with 10 bases spanning the gap. The CDR3 loop spans 12 amino acids. From germline, CDR1 is SNHLY and CDR2 FYNNEI. The DNA for the CDR3 is TGTGCCAGCTTGGACAGAGCCTACGAGCAGTACTTC. Its translation is CASLDRAYEQYF. The whole variable domain, filled in from reference TRBV2 and TRBJ2-7, reads EPEVTQTPSHQVTQMGQEVILRCVPISNHLYFYWYRQILGQKVEFLVSFYNNEISEKSEIFDDQFSVERPDGSNFTLKIRSTKLEDSAMYFCASLDRAYEQYFGPGTRLTVT.